Following are 15 T cell receptor beta chains from one sample sequenced in a study of cytomegalovirus exposure and HLA in healthy donors (dated by TCRdb to about 2017). Library generation was performed with the immunoSEQ multiplex PCR assay. The multiplex PCR relied on a mix of 60 forward primers for TCR Vbeta segments and 13 reverse primers for TCR Jbeta segments. This is the immuneACCESS table as TCRdb keeps it, with only in-frame sequences that have V and J called. A part of the clones is gone; compared with another copy, unresolved V genes explain less than half, and the rest is unexplained. The sample table holds about 160,000 clones, of which 80% to 90% were seen once. The leading ten clones occupy less than 15% of the sample. The sequencing input was PBMCs. Receptor source: a woman aged 45-59 years in good health and CMV-seronegative.

J is TRBJ1-2 and V is TRBV19, with 8 bases fitting TRBD1. This CDR3 region has 17 residues. Trimming at V came to 5 bases and at J to 1 base, leaving 12 bases not matched to a gene. The V gene's germline CDR1 is LNHDA and CDR2 SQIVND (reference sequence). The CDR3 sequence is CASSSLGQEGNNYGYTF. The CDR3 bases are TGTGCCAGTAGTTCCCTGGGACAGGAGGGAAATAACTATGGCTACACCTTC.

The chain is built from TRBV11-2 and TRBJ2-3, with 7 bases fitting TRBD1. This CDR3 comprises 15 residues. Germline V CDR1 and CDR2: SGHAT, FQNNGV. Trimming at V came to 3 bases and at J to 5 bases, leaving 8 bases not matched to a gene. As DNA, the CDR3 is TGTGCCAGCAGCTTTCGACAGGGCGGACGAGATACGCAGTATTTT. Protein: CASSFRQGGRDTQYF. The variable domain in full, with the rest retrieved from reference TRBV11-2 and TRBJ2-3, is EAGVAQSPRYKIIEKRQSVAFWCNPISGHATLYWYQQILGQGPKLLIQFQNNGVVDDSQLPKDRFSAERLKGVDSTLKIQPAKLEDSAVYLCASSFRQGGRDTQYFGPGTRLTVL.

The rearrangement joins TRBV6-6 to TRBJ2-3; TRBD2 aligns across 7 bases. With V trimmed by 2 bases and J by 4 bases, 6 bases remained unmatched. Germline assignment: CDR1 MNHNY and CDR2 SVGAGI (reference sequence). The CDR3 runs 15 residues. Written as DNA, the CDR3 is TGTGCCAGCAGTTACGGGGGGGTTCGCTCAGATACGCAGTATTTT. This encodes CASSYGGVRSDTQYF.

This sequence joins TRBV18 and TRBJ2-7; 9 bases line up with TRBD2. The CDR3 consists of 15 residues. Trimming removed 0 bases from V and 5 bases from J; junction bases left unmatched: 5. CDR1 is KGHSH, CDR2 LQKENI, per germline. The CDR3 protein is CASSPPSGSYHEQYF. The CDR3, as DNA: TGTGCCAGCTCACCACCTAGCGGGAGTTACCACGAGCAGTACTTC. Together with reference TRBV18 and TRBJ2-7, the CDR3 gives the full variable domain: NAGVMQNPRHLVRRRGQEARLRCSPMKGHSHVYWYRQLPEEGLKFMVYLQKENIIDESGMPKERFSAEFPKEGPSILRIQQVVRGDSAAYFCASSPPSGSYHEQYFGPGTRLTVT.

This rearrangement joins TRBV7-2 to TRBJ1-1; a possible D gene is TRBD1 (5 bases). Per germline, CDR1 SGHTA and CDR2 FQGNSA. Trimming removed 5 bases at V and 13 bases at J, with 32 bases between. This CDR3 contains 17 residues. The CDR3 loop reads CASSPPSGQGWGYGVFF. CDR3 nucleotides: TGTGCCAGCAGCCCCCCCAGTGGGCAGGGCTGGGGTTATGGAGTTTTCTTT.

V gene TRBV4-1 combines with J gene TRBJ1-2; TRBD1 might be the D (6 bases). The germline V and J ends were trimmed by 2 bases and 5 bases, with 12 bases remaining between them. This CDR3 spans 14 amino acids. CDR1 is MGHRA, CDR2 YSYEKL, per germline. The CDR3: CASSQNPDSYGYTF. CDR3 sequence (DNA): TGCGCCAGCAGCCAAAATCCGGACAGTTATGGCTACACCTTC.

This clone was seen only a few times. The chain links TRBV6-6 to TRBJ2-1, with D possibly matching TRBD1 (6 bases). CDR1 and CDR2 from the germline V gene are MNHNY and SVGAGI (reference sequence). V gave up 6 bases and J gave up 4 bases, with 16 bases separating them. This CDR3 comprises 15 residues. In DNA form, the CDR3 reads TGTGCCAGCAGGGGGGACACCGGCCGGTACAATGAGCAGTTCTTC. Amino acid sequence: CASRGDTGRYNEQFF.

The genes are TRBV5-1 and TRBJ2-2; D may be TRBD1 (5 bases). The CDR3 contains 14 residues. From germline, CDR1 is SGHRS and CDR2 YFSETQ. The V gene lost 3 bases and the J gene lost 4 bases, with 10 bases spanning the gap. This chain's CDR3 is CASSYTGSTGELFF. The CDR3 DNA reads as TGCGCCAGCAGCTATACAGGTAGCACCGGGGAGCTGTTTTTT.

The chain combines TRBV5-1 with TRBJ2-4; 10 nucleotides match TRBD1. This CDR3 is built from 15 residues. Germline V gene sequence: CDR1 SGHRS, CDR2 YFSETQ. The J segment lost 10 bases and the V segment lost 3 bases, leaving 10 bases of the junction unmatched. The CDR3 nucleotides read TGCGCCAGCAGCTCTTCGACAGGGGGCGAGCTAATTCAGTACTTC. Amino acids: CASSSSTGGELIQYF.

V and J are TRBV7-2 and TRBJ1-1; D unresolved. CDR1 and CDR2 (germline): SGHTA, FQGNSA. This CDR3 is built from 14 residues. V lost 5 bases and J lost 10, with 20 bases in between. CDR3 DNA sequence: TGTGCCAGCAGCCTACATGCGTCGGAACGGGGAGCTTTCTTT. Its protein product is CASSLHASERGAFF.

J is TRBJ1-4 and V is TRBV15; TRBD1 might be the D (6 bases). The length of the CDR3 is 15 residues. Germline CDR1 is LNHNV and CDR2 is YYDKDF (reference sequence). Trimming removed 4 bases at V and 2 bases at J, with 11 bases between. Here the CDR3 reads CATSIRQATNEKLFF. Written as DNA, the CDR3 is TGTGCCACCAGCATTAGACAGGCGACTAATGAAAAACTGTTTTTT. The whole variable domain, filled in from reference TRBV15 and TRBJ1-4, reads DAMVIQNPRYQVTQFGKPVTLSCSQTLNHNVMYWYQQKSSQAPKLLFHYYDKDFNNEADTPDNFQSRRPNTSFCFLDIRSPGLGDTAMYLCATSIRQATNEKLFFGSGTQLSVL.

The genes are TRBV6-1 and TRBJ2-2; weak D call: TRBD1 (6 bases). This CDR3 is 14 amino acids long. V lost 10 bases to trimming and J lost 6 bases, with 18 bases between them. Germline assignment: CDR1 MNHNS and CDR2 SASEGT. The CDR3 reads CATLISSGAGELFF. The DNA for the CDR3 is TGTGCCACCCTTATCTCATCAGGGGCCGGGGAGCTGTTTTTT.

This chain links TRBV5-4 with TRBJ1-4, with TRBD1 matching over 7 bases. The CDR3 has 14 amino acids. Trimming removed 2 bases from V and 4 bases from J; junction bases left unmatched: 2. In germline, CDR1 is SGHNT, CDR2 YYREEE (reference sequence). Written as DNA, the CDR3 is TGTGCCAGCAGCTTTGACAGGGTTAATGAAAAACTGTTTTTT. Its translation: CASSFDRVNEKLFF.

V usage is TRBV9 and J usage is TRBJ1-2, with 8 bases identical to TRBD1. Trimming took 3 bases from V and 8 from J; bases not matched to a gene: 6. The CDR3 totals 13 residues. Germline V gene lookup returns CDR1 SGDLS and CDR2 YYNGEE. As DNA, the CDR3 is TGTGCCAGCAGCGATCGGACAGGGAAGGGCTACACCTTC. Translating it yields CASSDRTGKGYTF.

The chain joins TRBV29-1 to TRBJ1-1; D remains ambiguous. From germline, CDR1 is SQVTM and CDR2 ANQGSEA. This CDR3 region has 14 residues. Trimming pared 6 bases from V and 4 bases from J, leaving 18 bases between. The chain's CDR3 is CSVLGSDRGTEAFF. CDR3 bases: TGCAGCGTCCTAGGCTCCGATCGCGGCACTGAAGCTTTCTTT.